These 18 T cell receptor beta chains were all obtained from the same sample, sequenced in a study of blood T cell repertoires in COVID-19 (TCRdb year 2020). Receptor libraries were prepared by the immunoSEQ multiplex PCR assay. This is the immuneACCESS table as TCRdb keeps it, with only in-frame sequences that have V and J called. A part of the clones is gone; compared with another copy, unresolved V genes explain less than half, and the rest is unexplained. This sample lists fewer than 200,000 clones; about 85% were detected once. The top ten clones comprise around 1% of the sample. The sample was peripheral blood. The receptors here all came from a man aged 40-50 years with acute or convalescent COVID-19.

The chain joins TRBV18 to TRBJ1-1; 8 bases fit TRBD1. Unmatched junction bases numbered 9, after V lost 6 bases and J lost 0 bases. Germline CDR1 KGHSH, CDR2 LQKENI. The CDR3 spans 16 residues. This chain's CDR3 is CASSPIQGVLNTEAFF. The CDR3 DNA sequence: TGTGCCAGCTCCCCCATACAGGGGGTCCTGAACACTGAAGCTTTCTTT.

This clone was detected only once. The CDR3 DNA reads TGTGCCAGCAGCTTAAACCTCGGGACTAGCGGGGGACTCCCGCAGTATTTT. Residues: CASSLNLGTSGGLPQYF. This chain connects TRBV7-2 to TRBJ2-3; 14 positions agree with TRBD2. The ends lost 2 bases at V and 10 bases at J; junction bases unmatched: 11. The germline gives CDR1 SGHTA, CDR2 FQGNSA. The CDR3 contains 17 residues.

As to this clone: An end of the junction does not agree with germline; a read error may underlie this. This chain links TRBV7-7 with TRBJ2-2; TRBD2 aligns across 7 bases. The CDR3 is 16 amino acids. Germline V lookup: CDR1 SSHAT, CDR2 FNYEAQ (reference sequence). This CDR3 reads CASSLDLAANTGELFF. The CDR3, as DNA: TGTGCTAGCAGCTTAGATCTAGCGGCGAACACCGGGGAGCTGTTTTTT.

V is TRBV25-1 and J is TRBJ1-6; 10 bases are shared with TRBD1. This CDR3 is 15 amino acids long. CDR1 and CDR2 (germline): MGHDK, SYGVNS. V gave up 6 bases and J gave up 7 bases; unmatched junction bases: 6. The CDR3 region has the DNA TGTGCCAGCAGAGGGGACAGGGGAACCAATTCACCCCTCCACTTT. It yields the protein CASRGDRGTNSPLHF.

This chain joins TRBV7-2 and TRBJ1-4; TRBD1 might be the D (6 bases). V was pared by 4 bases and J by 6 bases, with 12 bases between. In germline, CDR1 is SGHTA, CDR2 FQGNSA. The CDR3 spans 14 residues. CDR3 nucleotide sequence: TGTGCCAGCAGCTCCTCACAGGGCGATGAAAAACTGTTTTTT. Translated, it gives CASSSSQGDEKLFF.

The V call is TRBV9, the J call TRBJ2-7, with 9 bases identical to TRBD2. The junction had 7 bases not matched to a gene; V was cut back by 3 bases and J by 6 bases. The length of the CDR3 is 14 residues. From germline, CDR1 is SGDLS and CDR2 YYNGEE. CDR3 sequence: CASSALAGMGEQYF. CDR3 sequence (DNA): TGTGCCAGCAGCGCCCTAGCGGGGATGGGCGAGCAGTACTTC.

The CDR3 loop is CASSVPLRGPYGYTF. The CDR3 region has the DNA TGTGCCAGCAGCGTGCCGCTCAGGGGACCCTATGGCTACACCTTC. The genes are TRBV5-6 and TRBJ1-2; D is possibly TRBD1 (6 bases). Looked up from germline, CDR1 is SGHDT and CDR2 is YYEEEE. The CDR3 sequence is 15 residues long. V lost 4 bases and J 4 bases, leaving 17 bases between the germline ends.

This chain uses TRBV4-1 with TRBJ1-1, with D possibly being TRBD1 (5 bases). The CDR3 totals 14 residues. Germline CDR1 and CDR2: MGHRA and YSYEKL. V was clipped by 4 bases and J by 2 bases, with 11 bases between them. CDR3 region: CASSPQGGNTEAFF. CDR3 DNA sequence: TGCGCCAGCAGCCCTCAGGGTGGCAACACTGAAGCTTTCTTT.

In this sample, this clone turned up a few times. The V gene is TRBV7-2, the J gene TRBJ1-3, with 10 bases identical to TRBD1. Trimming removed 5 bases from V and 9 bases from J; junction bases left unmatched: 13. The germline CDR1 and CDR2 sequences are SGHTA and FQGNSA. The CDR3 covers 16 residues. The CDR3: CASSPQFGTGAATIYF. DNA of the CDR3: TGTGCCAGCAGCCCACAATTCGGGACAGGGGCCGCCACCATATATTTT.

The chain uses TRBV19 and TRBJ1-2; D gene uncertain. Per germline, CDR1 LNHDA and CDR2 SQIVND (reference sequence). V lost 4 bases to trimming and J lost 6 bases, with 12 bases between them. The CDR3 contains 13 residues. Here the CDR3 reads CASSSGGVHGYTF. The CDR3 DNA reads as TGTGCCAGTAGTAGTGGCGGGGTTCATGGCTACACCTTC. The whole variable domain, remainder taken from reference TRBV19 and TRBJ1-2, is DGGITQSPKYLFRKEGQNVTLSCEQNLNHDAMYWYRQDPGQGLRLIYYSQIVNDFQKGDIAEGYSVSREKKESFPLTVTSAQKNPTAFYLCASSSGGVHGYTFGSGTRLTVV.

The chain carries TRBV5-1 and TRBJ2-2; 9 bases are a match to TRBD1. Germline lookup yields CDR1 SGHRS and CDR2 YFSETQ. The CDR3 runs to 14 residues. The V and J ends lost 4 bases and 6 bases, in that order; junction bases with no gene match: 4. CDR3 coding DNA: TGCGCCAGCAGCACTCGGACAGGGGCCGGGGAGCTGTTTTTT. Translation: CASSTRTGAGELFF.

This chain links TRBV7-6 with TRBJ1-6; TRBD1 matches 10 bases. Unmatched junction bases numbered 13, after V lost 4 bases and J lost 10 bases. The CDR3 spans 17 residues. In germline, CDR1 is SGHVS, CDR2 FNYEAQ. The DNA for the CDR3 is TGTGCCAGCAGCTCTCTAGGTACCGGGACAGGGGACTCACCCCTCCACTTT. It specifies CASSSLGTGTGDSPLHF.

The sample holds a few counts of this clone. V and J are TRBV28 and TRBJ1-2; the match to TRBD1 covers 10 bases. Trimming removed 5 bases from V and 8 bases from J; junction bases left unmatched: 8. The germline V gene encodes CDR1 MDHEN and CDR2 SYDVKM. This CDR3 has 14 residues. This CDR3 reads CASSGGTGVGGYTF. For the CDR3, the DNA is TGTGCCAGCAGTGGGGGGACAGGGGTAGGAGGCTACACCTTC.

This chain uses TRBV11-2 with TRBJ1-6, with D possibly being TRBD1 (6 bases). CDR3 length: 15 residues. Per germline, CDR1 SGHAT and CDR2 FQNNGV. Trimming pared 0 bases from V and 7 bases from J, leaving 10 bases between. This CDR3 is CASSLDFRGNSPLHF. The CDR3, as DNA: TGTGCCAGCAGCTTAGATTTCAGGGGCAATTCACCCCTCCACTTT.

For the CDR3, the DNA is TGCGCCAGCAGCCACCGGGAAGGGAACACTGAAGCTTTCTTT. The encoded protein is CASSHREGNTEAFF. The chain joins TRBV4-3 to TRBJ1-1; unclear D gene. The CDR3 totals 14 residues. V was pared by 3 bases and J by 1 base, with 9 bases between. Germline lookup yields CDR1 LGHNA and CDR2 YSLEER.

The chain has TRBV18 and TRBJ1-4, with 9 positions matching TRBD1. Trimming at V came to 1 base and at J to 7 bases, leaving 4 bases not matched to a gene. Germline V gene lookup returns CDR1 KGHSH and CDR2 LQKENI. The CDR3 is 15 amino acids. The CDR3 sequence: CASSPQGTGTEKLFF. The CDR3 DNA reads TGTGCCAGCTCACCACAAGGGACAGGGACTGAAAAACTGTTTTTT.

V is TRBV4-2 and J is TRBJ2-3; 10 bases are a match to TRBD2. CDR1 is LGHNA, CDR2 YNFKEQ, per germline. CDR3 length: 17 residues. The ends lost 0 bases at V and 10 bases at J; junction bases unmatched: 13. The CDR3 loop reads CASSQEASGGASRAQYF. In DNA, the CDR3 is TGTGCCAGCAGCCAAGAGGCCAGCGGGGGGGCGTCGAGAGCGCAGTATTTT.

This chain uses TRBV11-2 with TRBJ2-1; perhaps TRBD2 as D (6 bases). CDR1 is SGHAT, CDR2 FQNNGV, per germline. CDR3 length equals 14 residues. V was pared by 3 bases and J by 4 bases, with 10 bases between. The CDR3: CASSFMGRYNEQFF. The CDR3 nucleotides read TGTGCCAGCAGCTTCATGGGGAGGTACAATGAGCAGTTCTTC.